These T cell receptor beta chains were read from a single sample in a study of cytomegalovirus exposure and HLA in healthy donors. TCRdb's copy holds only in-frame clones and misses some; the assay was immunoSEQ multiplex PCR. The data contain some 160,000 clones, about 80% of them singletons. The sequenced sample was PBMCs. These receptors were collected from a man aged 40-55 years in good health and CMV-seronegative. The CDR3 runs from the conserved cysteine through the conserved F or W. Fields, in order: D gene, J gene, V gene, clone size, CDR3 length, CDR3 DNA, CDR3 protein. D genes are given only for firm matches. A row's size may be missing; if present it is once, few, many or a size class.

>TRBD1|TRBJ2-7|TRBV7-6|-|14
TGTGCCAGCAGCTCCGGGGACAGTGGCTACGAGCAGTACTTC
CASSSGDSGYEQYF
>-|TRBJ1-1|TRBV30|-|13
TGTGCCTGGAGTGTACGGAGGACGACGGGGGCTTTCTTT
CAWSVRRTTGAFF
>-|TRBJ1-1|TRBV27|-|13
TGTGCCAGCAGTCGTCCCCCAGGGACTGAAGCTTTCTTT
CASSRPPGTEAFF
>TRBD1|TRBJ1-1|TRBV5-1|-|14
TGCGCCAGCAGCGTTCGGACAGGGAACACTGAAGCTTTCTTT
CASSVRTGNTEAFF
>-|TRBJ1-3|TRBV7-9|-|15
TGTGCCAGCAGCCAACAGGGCTTCTCTGGAAACACCATATATTTT
CASSQQGFSGNTIYF
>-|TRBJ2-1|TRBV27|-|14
TGTGCCAGCAGTTTATCGGGGCCATACAATGAGCAGTTCTTC
CASSLSGPYNEQFF
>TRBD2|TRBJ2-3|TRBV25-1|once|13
TGTGCCAGCATCGGACTAGCGGGAGATACGCAGTATTTT
CASIGLAGDTQYF
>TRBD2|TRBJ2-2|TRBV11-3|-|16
TGTGCCAGCAGCGAAGGTGGGGGGGGAAGGACCGGGGAGCTGTTTTTT
CASSEGGGGRTGELFF
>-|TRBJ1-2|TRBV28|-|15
TGTGCCAGCAGTTTCGGTGGAGGGATTAACTATGGCTACACCTTC
CASSFGGGINYGYTF
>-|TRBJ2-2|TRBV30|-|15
TGTGCCTGGTTCAGGTGGGGCGGAAACACCGGGGAGCTGTTTTTT
CAWFRWGGNTGELFF
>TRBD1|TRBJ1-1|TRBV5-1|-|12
TGCGCCAGCAGCCCAGGGGGCACTGAAGCTTTCTTT
CASSPGGTEAFF
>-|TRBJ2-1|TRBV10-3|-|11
TGTGCCATCAGCCCATACAATGAGCAGTTCTTC
CAISPYNEQFF
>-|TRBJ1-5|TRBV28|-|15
TGTGCCAGCAGCTCCTACGGGATCGTAAAGCAGCCCCAGCATTTT
CASSSYGIVKQPQHF
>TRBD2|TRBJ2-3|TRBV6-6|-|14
TGTGCCAGCAGTCCGGGCGGGAGTACAGATACGCAGTATTTT
CASSPGGSTDTQYF
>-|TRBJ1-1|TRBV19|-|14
TGTGCCAGTAGTATAGATTCGGTCAGGGGCACGGCTTTCTTT
CASSIDSVRGTAFF
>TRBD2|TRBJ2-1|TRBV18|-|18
TGTGCCAGCTCACCTTCGGCTAGCGGGAGTGGCTCCTACAATGAGCAGTTCTTC
CASSPSASGSGSYNEQFF
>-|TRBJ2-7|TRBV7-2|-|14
TGTGCCAGCAGCTTAGGGACAGCCTATTACGAGCAGTACTTC
CASSLGTAYYEQYF
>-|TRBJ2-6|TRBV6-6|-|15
TGTGCCAGCAGGAACAGTCTCTCTGGGGCCAACGGCCTGACTTTC
CASRNSLSGANGLTF
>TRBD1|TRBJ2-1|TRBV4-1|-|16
TGCGCCAGCAGCCCCTTTCCAGGGGGATTCTACAATGAGCAGTTCTTC
CASSPFPGGFYNEQFF
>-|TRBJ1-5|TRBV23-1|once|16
TGCGCCAGCAGTCAATCAGGAGGGGGGGCGATGACGCCCCAGCATTTT
CASSQSGGGAMTPQHF
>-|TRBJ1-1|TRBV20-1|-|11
TGCAGTCCAGACAGGCACACTGAAGCTTTCTTT
CSPDRHTEAFF
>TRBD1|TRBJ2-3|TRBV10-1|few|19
TGCGCCAGCAGCCCGGGACAGGGGGCAGTAGGGACTATCACAGATACGCAGTATTTT
CASSPGQGAVGTITDTQYF
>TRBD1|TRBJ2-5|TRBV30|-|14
TGTGCCTGGACCCGACAGGGGGCCGAGGAGACCCAGTACTTC
CAWTRQGAEETQYF
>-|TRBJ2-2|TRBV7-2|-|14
TGTGCCAGCATAACGGGGGTAGACACCGGGGAGCTGTTTTTT
CASITGVDTGELFF
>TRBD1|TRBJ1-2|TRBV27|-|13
TGTGCCAGCAGTCCGACAGGGCTTTATGGCTACACCTTC
CASSPTGLYGYTF
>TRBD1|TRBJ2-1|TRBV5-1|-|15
TGCGCCAGCAGCTTTTTAGGGACAGGGAACAATGAGCAGTTCTTC
CASSFLGTGNNEQFF
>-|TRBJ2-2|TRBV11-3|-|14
TGTGCCAGCAGCTTAGCAGCGAACACCGGGGAGCTGTTTTTT
CASSLAANTGELFF
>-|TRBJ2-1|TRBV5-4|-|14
TGTGCCAGCACCGAAAATACAGGCCCCAGGGAGCAGTTCTTC
CASTENTGPREQFF
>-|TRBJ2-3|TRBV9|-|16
TGTGCCAGCAGCTCCAGGTTAAAGGTCTCCACAGATACGCAGTATTTT
CASSSRLKVSTDTQYF
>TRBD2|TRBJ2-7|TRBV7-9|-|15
TGTGCCAGCAGCCCTAGGACTAGCGGGAACTACGAGCAGTACTTC
CASSPRTSGNYEQYF
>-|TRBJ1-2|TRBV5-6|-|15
TGTGCCAGCAGCTCCAGGGCAGGGTGGATCGCTGGCTACACCTTC
CASSSRAGWIAGYTF
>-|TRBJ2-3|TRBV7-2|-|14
TGTGCCAGCAGCTTATGGGCAGACACAGATACGCAGTATTTT
CASSLWADTDTQYF
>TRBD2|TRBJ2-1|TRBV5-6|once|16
TGTGCCAGCAGCTCTAGCGGGAGGGCCTCTTACAATGAGCAGTTCTTC
CASSSSGRASYNEQFF
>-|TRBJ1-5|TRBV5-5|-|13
TGTGCCAGCAGCTTTACAGTCAATCAGCCCCAGCATTTT
CASSFTVNQPQHF
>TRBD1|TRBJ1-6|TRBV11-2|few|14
TGTGCCAGCAGCTCCAGACAGGGAGATTCACCCCTCCACTTT
CASSSRQGDSPLHF
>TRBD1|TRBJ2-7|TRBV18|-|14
TGTGCCAGCTCACCCGGACAGGGGACTGGAGAGCAGTACTTC
CASSPGQGTGEQYF